This T cell receptor beta chain was recovered during a study of patients and donors after allogeneic stem cell transplantation. In TCRdb, the RT-PCR reads were re-called with MiXCR into one record per CDR3 protein. The table includes about 87,000 distinct CDR3 sequences, around 5% detected once. Per the germline V gene, CDR1 is SGHVS and CDR2 is FNYEAQ. The CDR3 has 15 amino acids. With 5 bases clipped from V and 0 bases from J, the junction kept 1 base outside the gene matches. This sequence was found in a human donor who was either an allogeneic HSCT recipient or a stem cell or donor lymphocyte infusion donor (not recorded which). It is not recorded whose cells these are; they may come from a transplant donor. The specimen sequenced was blood, either unsorted or a sorted T cell fraction (not recorded which). The gene calls are TRBV7-6 and TRBJ2-1, with 10 bases fitting TRBD1. This chain's CDR3 is CASSRTGGSYNEQFF. DNA for the CDR3: TGTGCCAGCAGCCGGACAGGGGGCTCCTACAATGAGCAGTTCTTC.